One sample yielded the 28 T cell receptor beta chains listed below, sequenced in a study of shared clonotypes between healthy human individuals (dated by TCRdb to the early 2020s). CD8 naive samples were CD45RO-negative cells positively selected for CCR7, giving a CD45RA+CCR7+ population that excluded TemRA cells. Preparation of the library involved the immunoSEQ multiplex PCR assay. As stored in TCRdb, this immuneACCESS dataset retains in-frame rearrangements with V and J assigned. A fraction of the clones does not appear; measured against another copy, unresolved V genes explain less than half of the discrepancy, and the remainder lacks a known reason. The sample data list approximately 740,000 clones, and nearly 95% of these were observed just once. Together, the top ten hold approximately 25% of the sample. Sequencing was done on a sample of naive CD8+ T cells sorted from blood. The cell subset or site label corresponds to: CD45RA+CCR7+. Source of these receptors: a man aged 25-45 years in good health.

The table lists this clone with a count of one. The chain recombines TRBV2 with TRBJ1-1, with a possible D match to TRBD1 (6 bases). The CDR3 contains 13 residues. Per the germline V gene, CDR1 is SNHLY and CDR2 is FYNNEI. The V end was cut by 5 bases, the J end by 0 bases, with 7 bases between. CDR3 loop: CASSWTVNTEAFF. CDR3 nucleotides: TGTGCCAGCAGTTGGACAGTGAACACTGAAGCTTTCTTT.

This clone was recorded once. The chain employs TRBV27 and TRBJ1-1; no firm D call. This CDR3 comprises 13 residues. The germline V and J ends were trimmed by 3 bases and 5 bases, with 10 bases remaining between them. The germline gives CDR1 MNHEY, CDR2 SMNVEV (reference sequence). CDR3 in DNA: TGTGCCAGCAGTTTCGGGCCAAGGACTGAAGCTTTCTTT. Its translation: CASSFGPRTEAFF.

This chain uses TRBV4-1 with TRBJ2-3, with D perhaps matching TRBD1 or TRBD2 (5 bases each). Trimming took off 2 bases at V and 3 bases at J, with 9 bases between the two ends. This CDR3 spans 14 amino acids. Looked up from germline, CDR1 is MGHRA and CDR2 is YSYEKL. Here the CDR3 reads CASSQHEGTDTQYF. CDR3 nucleotide sequence: TGCGCCAGCAGCCAACATGAGGGGACAGATACGCAGTATTTT.

The rearrangement links TRBV29-1 to TRBJ1-1; D perhaps matches TRBD1 (5 bases). The CDR3 is 15 residues long. V dropped 0 bases and J dropped 3 bases, with 14 bases sitting between them. In germline, CDR1 is SQVTM, CDR2 ANQGSEA. The CDR3 sequence is CSVEDRIEQDTEAFF. CDR3 in DNA: TGCAGCGTTGAAGATCGGATCGAACAGGACACTGAAGCTTTCTTT.

CDR3 nucleotide sequence: TGTGCCAGCAGCCCTAGCGGGAGTCCAGGTAATGAGCAGTTCTTC. Protein sequence: CASSPSGSPGNEQFF. The gene calls are TRBV7-8 and TRBJ2-1; TRBD2 matches at 10 bases. CDR1 is SGHVS and CDR2 is FQNEAQ in the germline V gene. V lost 5 bases, J lost 7 bases, and 8 bases stayed unmatched. The CDR3 is made up of 15 amino acids.

Worth noting for this clone: In the same sample, other DNA sequences code for this CDR3. This chain uses TRBV6-5 with TRBJ2-3; D perhaps matches TRBD1 (5 bases). Germline V CDR1 and CDR2: MNHEY, SVGAGI. This CDR3 has 14 residues. Trimming removed 3 bases at V and 3 bases at J, with 10 bases between. CDR3 DNA: TGTGCCAGCAGTTATTCGACAGAAACAGATACGCAGTATTTT. Translated, it gives CASSYSTETDTQYF.

J is TRBJ1-3 and V is TRBV15; D is uncertain. The CDR3 covers 15 residues. Germline assignment: CDR1 LNHNV and CDR2 YYDKDF (reference sequence). Trimming stripped 1 base from V and 4 bases from J, with 11 bases between. The CDR3 bases are TGTGCCACCAGCAGAGCCTCGGCCCCGGGAAACACCATATATTTT. This codes for CATSRASAPGNTIYF.

V gene TRBV27 combines with J gene TRBJ2-1, with D possibly called TRBD1 or TRBD2 (5 bases each). The CDR3 extends over 13 amino acids. The V and J ends lost 3 bases and 10 bases respectively, with 13 bases between them. Germline V gives CDR1 MNHEY, CDR2 SMNVEV (reference sequence). The CDR3 reads CASSLRGSGEQFF. CDR3 in DNA: TGTGCCAGCAGTTTGAGGGGCTCTGGGGAGCAGTTCTTC.

The chain has TRBV10-3 and TRBJ2-1, with 7 bases fitting TRBD2. Germline V gene sequence: CDR1 ENHRY, CDR2 SYGVKD. CDR3 length equals 15 residues. V was clipped by 10 bases and J by 7 bases; unmatched bases: 16. CDR3 DNA sequence: TGTGCCACCCTTCCCGGGACTACCGAGATGAATGAGCAGTTCTTC. Translation: CATLPGTTEMNEQFF.

This chain joins TRBV6-5 and TRBJ1-2, with D hard to call. The germline gives CDR1 MNHEY, CDR2 SVGAGI. V was trimmed by 5 bases and J by 6 bases, leaving 13 bases between them. The CDR3 sequence is 13 residues long. The CDR3 region is CASSPDARNGYTF. The CDR3 DNA follows: TGTGCCAGCAGTCCCGATGCGAGAAATGGCTACACCTTC.

This clone has a handful of counts. CDR3 DNA: TGTGCCAGCAGTTACGCGAATCGCGAAAAACTGTTTTTT. Its protein is CASSYANREKLFF. The chain couples TRBV6-5 to TRBJ1-4; D is undetermined. Between the trimmed V and J ends, which lost 2 bases and 8 bases, there was a span of 9 bases. Germline V gene data show CDR1 as MNHEY and CDR2 as SVGAGI. The CDR3 is 13 residues long.

The J gene is TRBJ2-2, the V gene TRBV7-3; D is unclear. Per the germline V gene, CDR1 is SGHTA and CDR2 is FQGTGA. The CDR3 extends over 15 amino acids. Between the trimmed V and J ends, which lost 4 bases and 6 bases, there was a span of 15 bases. The CDR3, as DNA: TGTGCCAGCAGCTCTGGGCAGCTTCCCGCCGGGGAGCTGTTTTTT. This codes for CASSSGQLPAGELFF.

The genes are TRBV6-6 and TRBJ2-5; the match to TRBD1 covers 7 bases. The V and J ends lost 6 bases and 7 bases, in that order; junction bases with no gene match: 8. The CDR3 spans 13 residues. From germline, CDR1 is MNHNY and CDR2 SVGAGI (reference sequence). The CDR3 sequence: CASSSDRVATQYF. In DNA form, the CDR3 reads TGTGCCAGCAGCTCCGACAGGGTGGCGACCCAGTACTTC.

This clone showed up just once. The chain recombines TRBV7-9 with TRBJ2-7, with D possibly TRBD2 on 5 matching bases. The V end lost 7 bases, the J end lost 2 bases, and 15 bases lay between the germline ends. This CDR3 is built from 14 residues. CDR1 and CDR2 from the germline V gene are SEHNR and FQNEAQ (reference sequence). CDR3 sequence reads: CASTRPRAPYEQYF. Here the CDR3 DNA reads TGTGCCAGCACCCGACCGAGGGCCCCCTACGAGCAGTACTTC. Using reference TRBV7-9 and TRBJ2-7 for the parts outside the CDR3, the full variable domain is DTGVSQNPRHKITKRGQNVTFRCDPISEHNRLYWYRQTLGQGPEFLTYFQNEAQLEKSRLLSDRFSAERPKGSFSTLEIQRTEQGDSAMYLCASTRPRAPYEQYFGPGTRLTVT.

This clone was counted only a few times. The chain employs TRBV27 and TRBJ1-2; D remains ambiguous. This CDR3 contains 13 residues. Germline CDR1 reads MNHEY; CDR2 reads SMNVEV (reference sequence). The V and J ends lost 6 bases and 8 bases respectively, with 16 bases between them. The CDR3 DNA reads as TGTGCCAGCAGGGGCCCCGGACCTGGAGGCTACACCTTC. Translating it yields CASRGPGPGGYTF.

This clone was found once. V gene TRBV9 combines with J gene TRBJ1-1, with a tentative D call TRBD1 (6 bases). Trimming stripped 3 bases from V and 1 base from J, with 13 bases between. Germline V gene data show CDR1 as SGDLS and CDR2 as YYNGEE. The CDR3 extends over 15 amino acids. The CDR3 reads CASSESGHSNTEAFF. As DNA, the CDR3 is TGTGCCAGCAGCGAGTCGGGACACTCGAACACTGAAGCTTTCTTT.

The count of this clone is one. For the CDR3, the DNA is TGTGCCAGCAGCTCACAATTAGCCAAAAACATTCAGTACTTC. Translation gives CASSSQLAKNIQYF. The V call is TRBV7-9, the J call TRBJ2-4; D not certain. In germline, CDR1 is SEHNR, CDR2 FQNEAQ (reference sequence). This CDR3 is 14 amino acids long. Trimming cost V 4 bases and J 0 bases, with 7 bases left between them.

Only a few counts were recorded for this clone. The chain links TRBV6-1 to TRBJ2-7, with 10 bases aligning to TRBD1. Germline lookup yields CDR1 MNHNS and CDR2 SASEGT. The CDR3 is 16 residues long. J lost 2 bases, V lost 1 base, and 5 bases had no gene match. In nucleotides, the CDR3 is TGTGCCAGCAGTGAAGTTGACGGGACAGGGGCCTACGAGCAGTACTTC. Amino acids: CASSEVDGTGAYEQYF.

The chain combines TRBV6-6 with TRBJ1-1; no firm D call. The CDR3 covers 13 residues. V gave up 8 bases and J gave up 0 bases, with 10 bases separating them. CDR1 MNHNY and CDR2 SVGAGI come from the germline V gene (reference sequence). CDR3 DNA sequence: TGTGCCAGCCTCCTGGGATTGAACACTGAAGCTTTCTTT. Amino acid sequence: CASLLGLNTEAFF.

CDR3 sequence: CSVLLAGGANTGELFF. The CDR3 bases are TGCAGCGTACTACTAGCGGGAGGGGCGAACACCGGGGAGCTGTTTTTT. This sequence joins TRBV29-1 and TRBJ2-2, with TRBD2 matching over 13 bases. The CDR3 runs 16 residues. The germline gives CDR1 SQVTM, CDR2 ANQGSEA. After removal of 6 bases from V and 0 bases from J, the junction contained 4 bases not matched to a gene.

The V gene is TRBV29-1, the J gene TRBJ2-4, with TRBD1 matching over 8 bases. V was pared by 0 bases and J by 9 bases, with 7 bases of the junction left unmatched. Germline CDR1 reads SQVTM; CDR2 reads ANQGSEA. This CDR3 is 14 amino acids long. For the CDR3, the DNA is TGCAGCGTTGAAGACCCGGACAGGGCCGGCATTCAGTACTTC. This gives the protein CSVEDPDRAGIQYF.

This clone occurred once. The rearrangement joins TRBV27 to TRBJ1-2; 7 bases map to TRBD1. The CDR3 is made up of 15 amino acids. With V trimmed by 4 bases and J by 0 bases, 5 bases remained unmatched. Germline CDR1 MNHEY, CDR2 SMNVEV (reference sequence). CDR3 sequence reads: CASSWGTAANYGYTF. CDR3 DNA sequence: TGTGCCAGCAGTTGGGGGACAGCAGCTAACTATGGCTACACCTTC.

The gene calls are TRBV7-6 and TRBJ2-5; possible D gene TRBD2, 6 bases. Germline CDR1 and CDR2: SGHVS and FNYEAQ. The CDR3 has 17 residues. V was trimmed by 5 bases and J by 4 bases, leaving 23 bases between them. CDR3 sequence (DNA): TGTGCCAGCAGCGGGCCGATCACTGGAGGAGGGAGAGAGACCCAGTACTTC. It specifies CASSGPITGGGRETQYF. The whole variable domain, remainder taken from reference TRBV7-6 and TRBJ2-5, is GAGVSQSPRYKVTKRGQDVALRCDPISGHVSLYWYRQALGQGPEFLTYFNYEAQQDKSGLPNDRFSAERPEGSISTLTIQRTEQRDSAMYRCASSGPITGGGRETQYFGPGTRLLVL.

J is TRBJ2-1 and V is TRBV29-1; TRBD1 is a possible D gene (6 bases). The germline V gene has CDR1 SQVTM and CDR2 ANQGSEA. This CDR3 has 12 amino acids. Trimming removed 7 bases at V and 7 bases at J, with 14 bases between. CDR3 sequence (DNA): TGCAGCGCCAGGGGCTTACCAAATGAGCAGTTCTTC. Protein product: CSARGLPNEQFF.

This sequence joins TRBV10-3 and TRBJ2-7, with 7 bases aligning to TRBD1. This CDR3 has 13 amino acids. Trimming at V came to 6 bases and at J to 2 bases, leaving 4 bases not matched to a gene. Germline V gene lookup returns CDR1 ENHRY and CDR2 SYGVKD. CDR3 nucleotides: TGTGCCATCAGGGGTGACAGGGCCTACGAGCAGTACTTC. The encoded protein is CAIRGDRAYEQYF.

The chain recombines TRBV6-1 with TRBJ2-1; TRBD1 matches at 12 bases. Germline V gene sequence: CDR1 MNHNS, CDR2 SASEGT. Trimming took 3 bases from V and 8 from J; bases not matched to a gene: 5. This CDR3 spans 15 amino acids. Here the CDR3 reads CASSEGQGAWDEQFF. In nucleotides, the CDR3 is TGTGCCAGCAGTGAGGGACAGGGGGCTTGGGATGAGCAGTTCTTC.

The chain carries TRBV27 and TRBJ2-7, with 12 nucleotides matching TRBD2. Losses at the gene ends were 10 bases for V and 5 bases for J; bases not matched to a gene: 12. This CDR3 region has 15 residues. The germline CDR1 and CDR2 sequences are MNHEY and SMNVEV (reference sequence). CDR3 region: CATQMTSGRGDEQYF. DNA of the CDR3: TGTGCCACCCAGATGACTAGCGGGAGAGGGGACGAGCAGTACTTC.

The chain carries TRBV5-5 and TRBJ2-7, with D possibly being TRBD2 (5 bases). Per germline, CDR1 SGHKS and CDR2 YYEKEE (reference sequence). The CDR3 runs 13 residues. V was cut by 2 bases and J by 4 bases, with 10 bases left in between. The CDR3 protein is CASSFRPGYEQYF. For the CDR3, the DNA is TGTGCCAGCAGCTTTCGGCCGGGATACGAGCAGTACTTC.